This T cell receptor beta chain was sequenced for a study of technical replicates of blood from a handful of donors. Only in-frame clones appear in the TCRdb table, and some are missing; sequencing was by immunoSEQ multiplex PCR. Seen here are tens of thousands of clones, around 87% observed once, and the top ten hold 5% to 5.5%. Specimen: PBMCs. The TCR comes from a human donor in good health. Some clones in this sample may be carry-over from other donors' samples.

As DNA, the CDR3 is TGTGCCAGCAGTTACTCTTCCATGGGGCTTGGAAACACCATATATTTT. It encodes CASSYSSMGLGNTIYF. The chain employs TRBV6-5 and TRBJ1-3, with a tentative D call TRBD1 (5 bases). Germline V gene lookup returns CDR1 MNHEY and CDR2 SVGAGI. This CDR3 spans 16 amino acids. Deletions cut 0 bases from V and 3 bases from J, with 12 bases between.